Following are 29 T cell receptor beta chains from one sample sequenced in a study of blood T cell repertoires in COVID-19. The repertoire was sequenced with immunoSEQ multiplex PCR; TCRdb's copy has only in-frame clones and lacks some. The sample lists around 75,000 clones; approximately 90% were seen once. The sequenced sample was peripheral blood. The receptors were sampled from a human donor in a cohort sampled during active COVID-19.

The V gene is TRBV11-2, the J gene TRBJ1-5; possibly TRBD1 for D (5 bases). Germline V gene data show CDR1 as SGHAT and CDR2 as FQNNGV. Trimming cost V 2 bases and J 0 bases, with 14 bases left between them. The CDR3 is 17 amino acids. CDR3 protein: CASSLTGVRGSNQPQHF. In DNA, the CDR3 is TGTGCCAGCAGCTTAACGGGGGTTCGAGGTAGCAATCAGCCCCAGCATTTT.

The V gene is TRBV18, the J gene TRBJ2-1; a weak D match, TRBD1 (5 bases). Per germline, CDR1 KGHSH and CDR2 LQKENI. This CDR3 has 14 residues. Deletions cut 1 base from V and 6 bases from J, with 10 bases between. The CDR3 is CASSPHMGPNEQFF. CDR3 DNA: TGTGCCAGCTCACCACATATGGGGCCCAATGAGCAGTTCTTC.

The chain links TRBV9 to TRBJ2-7; 8 bases agree with TRBD2. Germline CDR1 reads SGDLS; CDR2 reads YYNGEE. This CDR3 region has 14 residues. Trimming removed 0 bases from V and 2 bases from J; junction bases left unmatched: 1. This CDR3 is CASSVAGLAYEQYF. The CDR3 DNA sequence: TGTGCCAGCAGCGTAGCGGGACTAGCCTACGAGCAGTACTTC. The full variable domain, rest sourced from reference TRBV9 and TRBJ2-7, is DSGVTQTPKHLITATGQRVTLRCSPRSGDLSVYWYQQSLDQGLQFLIQYYNGEERAKGNILERFSAQQFPDLHSELNLSSLELGDSALYFCASSVAGLAYEQYFGPGTRLTVT.

This clone was observed once. The chain couples TRBV27 to TRBJ1-1; possible D gene TRBD1, 6 bases. The V gene lost 0 bases and the J gene lost 5 bases, with 19 bases spanning the gap. Germline V gives CDR1 MNHEY, CDR2 SMNVEV (reference sequence). The length of the CDR3 is 17 residues. The CDR3 is CASSLSARGARYTEAFF. The CDR3 nucleotides are TGTGCCAGCAGTTTATCGGCGCGGGGGGCGCGGTATACTGAAGCTTTCTTT.

This chain links TRBV15 with TRBJ2-3; 7 nucleotides match TRBD2. The germline V gene encodes CDR1 LNHNV and CDR2 YYDKDF (reference sequence). The length of the CDR3 is 17 residues. After removal of 1 base from V and 0 bases from J, the junction contained 7 bases not matched to a gene. DNA of the CDR3: TGTGCCACCAGCAGAGCACAACTAGCGCCAAGCACAGATACGCAGTATTTT. This translates into CATSRAQLAPSTDTQYF.

The J gene is TRBJ1-2, the V gene TRBV3-1 (or the pseudogene TRBV3-2), with unresolved D. Germline V gene sequence: CDR1 LGHDT, CDR2 YNNKEL (reference sequence). The CDR3 runs 14 residues. The ends were cut back, 1 base at V and 8 bases at J, with 14 bases in the middle. The CDR3 coding sequence is TGTGCCAGCAGCCAAGCGGCAGGCCGTCTCGGCTACACCTTC. As protein: CASSQAAGRLGYTF.

This clone was observed once. The rearrangement joins TRBV11-2 to TRBJ2-5, with 8 nucleotides matching TRBD2. CDR3 length: 16 amino acids. With V trimmed by 7 bases and J by 7 bases, 17 bases remained unmatched. CDR1 and CDR2 from the germline V gene are SGHAT and FQNNGV. Here the CDR3 reads CASIQDVGLAGGTQYF. CDR3 coding DNA: TGTGCCAGCATCCAAGATGTGGGGCTAGCGGGCGGGACCCAGTACTTC.

The V call is TRBV20-1, the J call TRBJ1-5, with D possibly TRBD1 on 6 matching bases. Germline CDR1 reads DFQATT; CDR2 reads SNEGSKA (reference sequence). CDR3 length equals 14 residues. Trimming removed 4 bases at V and 6 bases at J, with 16 bases between. CDR3 in amino acids: CSANEGGGAQPQHF. The DNA of the CDR3 is TGCAGTGCTAATGAAGGGGGTGGGGCTCAGCCCCAGCATTTT.

This chain joins TRBV15 and TRBJ1-5; no firm D call. V was cut by 0 bases and J by 5 bases, with 5 bases left in between. Germline V lookup: CDR1 LNHNV, CDR2 YYDKDF (reference sequence). The CDR3 is 13 amino acids. For the CDR3, the DNA is TGTGCCACCAGCAGAGATCCTGATCAGCCCCAGCATTTT. It codes for CATSRDPDQPQHF.

The chain is built from TRBV12-3 or TRBV12-4 and TRBJ1-1; tentatively, D is TRBD1 (6 bases). This CDR3 is 13 amino acids long. V lost 5 bases to trimming and J lost 3 bases, with 10 bases between them. DNA for the CDR3: TGTGCCAGCAGTCCGGACAGTTACACTGAAGCTTTCTTT. Encoded protein: CASSPDSYTEAFF.

The gene calls are TRBV19 and TRBJ1-2, with unresolved D. The CDR3 has 16 residues. Between the trimmed V and J ends, which lost 5 bases and 7 bases, there was a span of 23 bases. Germline lookup yields CDR1 LNHDA and CDR2 SQIVND (reference sequence). CDR3 sequence (DNA): TGTGCCAGTAGTCCAACTTGGTCATCACGCTTTTCTGGCTACACCTTC. Translating it yields CASSPTWSSRFSGYTF.

CDR3 in amino acids: CASSQPTGGTEAFF. The DNA for the CDR3 is TGTGCCAGCAGCCAACCGACAGGGGGCACTGAAGCTTTCTTT. This sequence joins TRBV6-6 and TRBJ1-1, with 9 bases identical to TRBD1. Trimming removed 6 bases from V and 4 bases from J; junction bases left unmatched: 6. CDR1 and CDR2 from the germline V gene are MNHNY and SVGAGI (reference sequence). The CDR3 runs to 14 residues.

The genes are TRBV6-5 and TRBJ2-1; D is ambiguous. Trimming removed 4 bases at V and 7 bases at J, with 11 bases between. CDR1 is MNHEY and CDR2 is SVGAGI in the germline V gene. The CDR3 is 13 residues long. The CDR3 loop is CASSSPFRNEQFF. The CDR3 nucleotides are TGTGCCAGCAGTTCCCCGTTTCGGAATGAGCAGTTCTTC.

This chain links TRBV15 with TRBJ2-7, with 9 bases that match TRBD1. The germline V gene encodes CDR1 LNHNV and CDR2 YYDKDF (reference sequence). The CDR3 consists of 19 residues. Trimming at V came to 0 bases and at J to 0 bases, leaving 12 bases not matched to a gene. As DNA, the CDR3 is TGTGCCACCAGCAGAGATTCCGGACAGGGGTTTTCAAGCTCCTACGAGCAGTACTTC. Its translation: CATSRDSGQGFSSSYEQYF. The entire variable domain, with the rest obtained from reference TRBV15 and TRBJ2-7, is as follows: DAMVIQNPRYQVTQFGKPVTLSCSQTLNHNVMYWYQQKSSQAPKLLFHYYDKDFNNEADTPDNFQSRRPNTSFCFLDIRSPGLGDTAMYLCATSRDSGQGFSSSYEQYFGPGTRLTVT.

Only one count was recorded for this clone. This rearrangement joins TRBV28 to TRBJ1-1, with TRBD1 as a possible D gene (6 bases). With 6 bases removed from V and 6 bases from J, the gap between germline ends came to 14 bases. The CDR3 has 13 amino acids. Germline V gene lookup returns CDR1 MDHEN and CDR2 SYDVKM. The CDR3 sequence is CASSTGTRSEAFF. The CDR3 DNA is TGTGCCAGCAGCACCGGGACAAGGTCTGAAGCTTTCTTT.

This chain uses TRBV2 with TRBJ1-2; D may be TRBD1 (6 bases). Trimming removed 5 bases at V and 5 bases at J, with 15 bases between. CDR3 length: 14 residues. Germline CDR1 SNHLY, CDR2 FYNNEI. CDR3 nucleotide sequence: TGTGCCAGCAGTACGACAGGAGCCAGTTATGGCTACACCTTC. Protein: CASSTTGASYGYTF.

The chain carries TRBV7-2 and TRBJ2-5; TRBD1 matches at 7 bases. The CDR3 runs to 16 residues. Germline assignment: CDR1 SGHTA and CDR2 FQGNSA. Trimming removed 0 bases from V and 5 bases from J; junction bases left unmatched: 9. CDR3 sequence: CASSLAPGGSGETQYF. In DNA form, the CDR3 reads TGTGCCAGCAGCTTAGCTCCAGGGGGATCGGGGGAGACCCAGTACTTC.

This clone was counted a few times. V gene TRBV7-2 combines with J gene TRBJ2-5; 11 bases agree with TRBD2. Germline V lookup: CDR1 SGHTA, CDR2 FQGNSA. CDR3 size: 15 residues. V shed 3 bases, J shed 5 bases, and the junction held 5 bases outside the gene matches. The CDR3 nucleotides read TGTGCCAGCAGCTTTCTAGCGGGGGGAGGGGAGACCCAGTACTTC. Protein sequence: CASSFLAGGGETQYF. The variable domain in full, with the rest retrieved from reference TRBV7-2 and TRBJ2-5, is GAGVSQSPSNKVTEKGKDVELRCDPISGHTALYWYRQSLGQGLEFLIYFQGNSAPDKSGLPSDRFSAERTGGSVSTLTIQRTQQEDSAVYLCASSFLAGGGETQYFGPGTRLLVL.

The chain recombines TRBV18 with TRBJ2-1; 9 bases fit TRBD1. Germline-derived CDR1 and CDR2 are KGHSH and LQKENI. J gave up 4 bases and V 5 bases, and 12 bases lay outside the gene matches. The CDR3 has 17 amino acids. The CDR3 DNA is TGTGCCAGCTCATCGGTTAGCACAGGGGGCGCTTACAATGAGCAGTTCTTC. Amino acids: CASSSVSTGGAYNEQFF.

Here the CDR3 DNA reads TGTGCCAGCAGCTTGACAGGGTTTCACGAGCAGTACTTC. This encodes CASSLTGFHEQYF. This chain links TRBV5-6 with TRBJ2-7; tentatively, D is TRBD1 (6 bases). Trimming shortened V by 1 base and J by 5 bases, and 10 bases separated the two germline ends. From germline, CDR1 is SGHDT and CDR2 YYEEEE. The CDR3 loop spans 13 amino acids.

J is TRBJ1-2 and V is TRBV12-3 or TRBV12-4; perhaps TRBD1 as D (5 bases). The CDR3 consists of 12 residues. Trimming removed 4 bases at V and 6 bases at J, with 9 bases between. The DNA for the CDR3 is TGTGCCAGCAGTTGGGACTTCAATGGCTACACCTTC. Translated: CASSWDFNGYTF.

V usage is TRBV5-6 and J usage is TRBJ1-2; 11 nucleotides match TRBD1. CDR3 length equals 17 residues. The germline CDR1 and CDR2 sequences are SGHDT and YYEEEE. The V gene end was trimmed by 1 base and the J gene end by 7 bases; junction bases not matched to a gene: 12. CDR3 nucleotides: TGTGCCAGCAGCTTGTTTTGGACAGGGGGCGGACGGAGTGGCTACACCTTC. Translation gives CASSLFWTGGGRSGYTF.

This CDR3 is CASSPGTGGFEQFF. CDR3 bases: TGTGCCAGCAGCCCAGGGACAGGGGGGTTTGAGCAGTTCTTC. This chain joins TRBV5-4 and TRBJ2-1, with TRBD1 matching over 11 bases. With V trimmed by 4 bases and J by 9 bases, 6 bases remained unmatched. Germline V gene sequence: CDR1 SGHNT, CDR2 YYREEE (reference sequence). CDR3 length: 14 residues.

V gene TRBV10-1 combines with J gene TRBJ2-3; 7 bases are a match to TRBD1. J lost 6 bases, V lost 2 bases, and 2 bases had no gene match. The germline V gene encodes CDR1 WNHNN and CDR2 SYGVQD (reference sequence). This CDR3 has 13 amino acids. CDR3 loop: CASSETTGDTQYF. The DNA for the CDR3 is TGCGCCAGCAGTGAGACGACAGGGGATACGCAGTATTTT.

The chain has TRBV27 and TRBJ1-2; 10 bases match TRBD1. This CDR3 contains 17 residues. Trimming cost V 7 bases and J 4 bases; bases outside gene matches: 15. Per germline, CDR1 MNHEY and CDR2 SMNVEV (reference sequence). In DNA, the CDR3 is TGTGCCAGCAACACTTTTATCGGACAGGGGGTAGGCTATGGCTACACCTTC. As protein: CASNTFIGQGVGYGYTF.

This CDR3 is CASSEEGRNGYTF. The CDR3 DNA is TGTGCCAGCAGTGAGGAGGGCCGAAATGGCTACACCTTC. The rearrangement joins TRBV2 to TRBJ1-2; the D is unclear. Germline assignment: CDR1 SNHLY and CDR2 FYNNEI. The CDR3 runs 13 residues. Trimming cost V 3 bases and J 6 bases, with 11 bases left between them.

This clone was recorded only once. The CDR3 bases are TGTGCCAGCAGCTCTAGGACTAGCGGGACCACCGGGGAGCTGTTTTTT. Protein product: CASSSRTSGTTGELFF. The chain recombines TRBV7-2 with TRBJ2-2, with 12 positions matching TRBD2. CDR3 length equals 16 residues. The junction had 4 bases not matched to a gene; V was cut back by 4 bases and J by 4 bases. CDR1 SGHTA and CDR2 FQGNSA come from the germline V gene. The whole variable domain, filled in from reference TRBV7-2 and TRBJ2-2, reads GAGVSQSPSNKVTEKGKDVELRCDPISGHTALYWYRQSLGQGLEFLIYFQGNSAPDKSGLPSDRFSAERTGGSVSTLTIQRTQQEDSAVYLCASSSRTSGTTGELFFGEGSRLTVL.

The chain joins TRBV7-2 to TRBJ2-2, with 8 bases that match TRBD1. From germline, CDR1 is SGHTA and CDR2 FQGNSA. There are 15 residues in the CDR3. With V trimmed by 2 bases and J by 4 bases, 3 bases remained unmatched. As DNA, the CDR3 is TGTGCCAGCAGCTTACAGGGGGCCTTCACCGGGGAGCTGTTTTTT. Protein product: CASSLQGAFTGELFF.

This sequence joins TRBV5-1 and TRBJ1-1, with 7 bases lining up with TRBD1. In germline, CDR1 is SGHRS, CDR2 YFSETQ. Germline trimming cut 3 bases from V and 3 bases from J; bases unmatched to any gene: 2. The length of the CDR3 is 13 residues. CDR3 amino acids: CASSSTGDTEAFF. DNA for the CDR3: TGCGCCAGCAGCTCCACAGGGGACACTGAAGCTTTCTTT.